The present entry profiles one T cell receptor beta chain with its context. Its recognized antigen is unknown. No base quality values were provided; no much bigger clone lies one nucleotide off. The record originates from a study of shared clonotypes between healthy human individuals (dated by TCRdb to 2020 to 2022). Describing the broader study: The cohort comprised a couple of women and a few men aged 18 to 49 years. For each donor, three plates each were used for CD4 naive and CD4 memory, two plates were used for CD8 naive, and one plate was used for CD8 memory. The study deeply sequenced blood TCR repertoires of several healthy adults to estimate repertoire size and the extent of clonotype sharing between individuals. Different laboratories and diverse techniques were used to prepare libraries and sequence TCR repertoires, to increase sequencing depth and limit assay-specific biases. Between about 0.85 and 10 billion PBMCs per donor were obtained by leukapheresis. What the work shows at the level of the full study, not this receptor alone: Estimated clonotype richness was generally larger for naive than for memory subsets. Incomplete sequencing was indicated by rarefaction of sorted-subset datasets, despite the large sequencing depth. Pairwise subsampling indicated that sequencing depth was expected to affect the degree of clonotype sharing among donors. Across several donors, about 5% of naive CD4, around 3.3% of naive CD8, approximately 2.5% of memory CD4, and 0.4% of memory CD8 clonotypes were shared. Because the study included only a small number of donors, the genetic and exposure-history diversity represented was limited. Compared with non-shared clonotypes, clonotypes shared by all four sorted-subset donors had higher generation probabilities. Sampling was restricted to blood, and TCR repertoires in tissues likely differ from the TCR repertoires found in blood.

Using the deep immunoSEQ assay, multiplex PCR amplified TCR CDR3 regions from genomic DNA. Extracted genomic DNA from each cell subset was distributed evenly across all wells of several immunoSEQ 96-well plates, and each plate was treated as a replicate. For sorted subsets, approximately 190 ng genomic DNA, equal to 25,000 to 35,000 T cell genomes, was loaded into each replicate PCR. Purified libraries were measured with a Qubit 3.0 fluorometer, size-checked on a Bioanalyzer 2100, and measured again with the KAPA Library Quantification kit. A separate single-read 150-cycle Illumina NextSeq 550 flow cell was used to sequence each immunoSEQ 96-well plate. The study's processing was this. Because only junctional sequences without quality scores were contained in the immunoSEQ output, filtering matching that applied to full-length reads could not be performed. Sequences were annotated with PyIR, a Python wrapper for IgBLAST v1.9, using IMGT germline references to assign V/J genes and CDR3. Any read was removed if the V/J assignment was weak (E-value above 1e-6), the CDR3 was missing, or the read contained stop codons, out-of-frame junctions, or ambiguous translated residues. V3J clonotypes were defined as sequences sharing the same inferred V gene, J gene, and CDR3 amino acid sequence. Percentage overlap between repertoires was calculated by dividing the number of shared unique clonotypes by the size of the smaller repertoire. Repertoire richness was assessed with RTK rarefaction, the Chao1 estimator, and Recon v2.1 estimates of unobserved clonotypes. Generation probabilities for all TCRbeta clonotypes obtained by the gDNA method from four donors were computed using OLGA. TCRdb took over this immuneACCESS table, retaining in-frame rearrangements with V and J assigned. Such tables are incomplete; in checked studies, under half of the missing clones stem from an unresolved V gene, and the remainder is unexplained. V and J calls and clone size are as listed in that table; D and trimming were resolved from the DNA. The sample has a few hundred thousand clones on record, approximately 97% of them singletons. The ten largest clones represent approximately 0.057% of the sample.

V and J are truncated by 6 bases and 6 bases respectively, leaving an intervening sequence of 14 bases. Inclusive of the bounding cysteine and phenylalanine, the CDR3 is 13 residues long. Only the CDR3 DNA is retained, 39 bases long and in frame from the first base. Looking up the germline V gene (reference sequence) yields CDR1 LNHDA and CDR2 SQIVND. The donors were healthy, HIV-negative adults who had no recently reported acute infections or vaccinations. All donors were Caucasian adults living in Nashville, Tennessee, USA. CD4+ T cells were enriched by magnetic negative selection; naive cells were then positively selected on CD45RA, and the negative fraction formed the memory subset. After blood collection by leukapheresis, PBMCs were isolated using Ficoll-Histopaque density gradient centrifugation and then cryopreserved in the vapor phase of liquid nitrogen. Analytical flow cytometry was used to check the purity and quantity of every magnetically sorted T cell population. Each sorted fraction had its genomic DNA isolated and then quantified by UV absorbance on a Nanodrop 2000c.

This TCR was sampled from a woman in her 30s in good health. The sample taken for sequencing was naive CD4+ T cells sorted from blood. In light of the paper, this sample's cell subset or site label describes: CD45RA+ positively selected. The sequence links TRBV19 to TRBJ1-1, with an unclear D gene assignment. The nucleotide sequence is TGTGCCAGTAGCGCCAAGGTTTTGGCTGAAGCTTTCTTT. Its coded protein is CASSAKVLAEAFF. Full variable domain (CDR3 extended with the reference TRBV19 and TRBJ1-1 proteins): DGGITQSPKYLFRKEGQNVTLSCEQNLNHDAMYWYRQDPGQGLRLIYYSQIVNDFQKGDIAEGYSVSREKKESFPLTVTSAQKNPTAFYLCASSAKVLAEAFFGQGTRLTVV.